This T cell receptor (beta chain) was profiled in a study of cytomegalovirus exposure and HLA in healthy donors. Study background: The roughly 110 validation repertoires were reported in a later analysis to have been generated on the same platform as the roughly 680 first-cohort repertoires. Broader study findings: Confirmation was obtained in vitro that a few CMV-associated chains are specific for CMV antigens. Within the 100 to 150 validation repertoires, first-cohort TCR clusters tended to co-occur, according to a later analysis. Some public TCRs appeared in many individuals, while most sequences were rare.

As to this clone: The antigen is not known.

Repertoires were generated with immunoSEQ multiplex PCR, while TCRdb's copy carries only in-frame clones and drops some. The sample lists roughly 300,000 clones; roughly 90% were seen once. This clonotype was obtained from a woman aged 25 to 39 in good health and CMV-seropositive. The sequenced sample was PBMCs.

CDR3 in DNA: TGTGCCAGCAGGCAACAGGGTCTAGGTGTGACCCAGTACTTC. It encodes CASRQQGLGVTQYF. The gene calls are TRBV6-5 and TRBJ2-5; D is possibly TRBD1 (6 bases). The V and J ends lost 6 bases and 7 bases respectively, with 18 bases between them. The CDR3 runs 14 residues. CDR1 is MNHEY, CDR2 SVGAGI, per germline.